Below are 10 T cell receptor beta chains sequenced from a single sample in a study of blood T cell repertoires in COVID-19. TCRdb keeps only in-frame clones here, not all; method: immunoSEQ multiplex PCR. The sample has hundreds of thousands of clones, roughly 90% seen once. The source material was PBMCs or T cells enriched from blood (not recorded which). The receptors stem from a woman aged 45-65 years who had recovered from COVID-19.

This chain joins TRBV11-2 and TRBJ2-3; TRBD2 aligns across 9 bases. CDR1 and CDR2 from the germline V gene are SGHAT and FQNNGV. Trimming took 5 bases from V and 3 from J; bases not matched to a gene: 15. CDR3 length: 18 amino acids. The CDR3 reads CASSRFRLGGRVTDTQYF. The CDR3 DNA reads as TGTGCCAGCAGCCGCTTCAGATTGGGCGGGAGGGTGACAGATACGCAGTATTTT.

This clone came up many times. This rearrangement joins TRBV29-1 to TRBJ1-1, with 7 nucleotides matching TRBD1. The CDR3 runs 13 residues. After removal of 7 bases from V and 4 bases from J, the junction contained 9 bases not matched to a gene. Germline lookup yields CDR1 SQVTM and CDR2 ANQGSEA. The CDR3 DNA sequence: TGCAGCGCGGTAGGGGGCTTGGGCACTGAAGCTTTCTTT. Translating it yields CSAVGGLGTEAFF.

The CDR3 protein is CASSLRTNYGYTF. CDR3 DNA: TGTGCCAGCAGTTTAAGGACAAACTATGGCTACACCTTC. This chain connects TRBV27 to TRBJ1-2; D perhaps matches TRBD1 (5 bases). Germline CDR1 is MNHEY and CDR2 is SMNVEV (reference sequence). This CDR3 has 13 amino acids. Trimming left V 2 bases short and J 2 bases short, with 6 bases between.

This chain joins TRBV19 and TRBJ1-6; 7 nucleotides align to TRBD1. Trimming cost V 3 bases and J 7 bases; bases outside gene matches: 6. Germline assignment: CDR1 LNHDA and CDR2 SQIVND (reference sequence). This CDR3 contains 15 residues. DNA of the CDR3: TGTGCCAGTAGTATTGGGACAGCCCGGAATTCACCCCTCCACTTT. Amino acids: CASSIGTARNSPLHF.

The DNA of the CDR3 is TGTGCCAGCAGCTCAAGGACAGGGAGCTCCTACAATGAGCAGTTCTTC. This sequence encodes CASSSRTGSSYNEQFF. This chain connects TRBV5-5 to TRBJ2-1, with 8 positions matching TRBD1. The V and J ends lost 3 bases and 0 bases, in that order; junction bases with no gene match: 5. CDR1 is SGHKS, CDR2 YYEKEE, per germline (reference sequence). The CDR3 consists of 16 residues.

The chain recombines TRBV28 with TRBJ1-1, with no clear D. CDR3 length: 14 amino acids. CDR1 is MDHEN, CDR2 SYDVKM, per germline. V lost 5 bases and J lost 1, with 11 bases in between. The CDR3 coding sequence is TGTGCCAGCAGTCCACCAGGAAGGAACACTGAAGCTTTCTTT. This translates into CASSPPGRNTEAFF. The whole variable domain, remainder taken from reference TRBV28 and TRBJ1-1, is DVKVTQSSRYLVKRTGEKVFLECVQDMDHENMFWYRQDPGLGLRLIYFSYDVKMKEKGDIPEGYSVSREKKERFSLILESASTNQTSMYLCASSPPGRNTEAFFGQGTRLTVV.

The rearrangement uses TRBV29-1 and TRBJ2-5, with TRBD1 identical over 10 bases. This CDR3 is built from 16 residues. Looked up from germline, CDR1 is SQVTM and CDR2 is ANQGSEA. V dropped 1 base and J dropped 2; count of bases not matched to a gene: 7. In nucleotides, the CDR3 is TGCAGCGTTGAAGGGGTGGGACAGGGGTGGCAAGAGACCCAGTACTTC. Translation: CSVEGVGQGWQETQYF.

Written as DNA, the CDR3 is TGTGCCAGCACCCCCGGGTACGGGACAGGGGACTACGAGCAGTACTTC. As protein: CASTPGYGTGDYEQYF. This rearrangement joins TRBV27 to TRBJ2-7; 10 bases agree with TRBD1. The V gene end was trimmed by 7 bases and the J gene end by 3 bases; junction bases not matched to a gene: 12. Germline CDR1 reads MNHEY; CDR2 reads SMNVEV (reference sequence). CDR3 length equals 16 residues.

The rearrangement links TRBV29-1 to TRBJ1-5; D might be TRBD1 (5 bases). CDR1 and CDR2 (germline): SQVTM, ANQGSEA. The CDR3 is 13 residues long. V was trimmed by 1 base and J by 3 bases, leaving 7 bases between them. Here the CDR3 reads CSVEAGINQPQHF. The CDR3 bases are TGCAGCGTTGAAGCAGGGATCAATCAGCCCCAGCATTTT.

The V and J genes are TRBV7-9 and TRBJ2-2, with 8 bases aligning to TRBD2. From germline, CDR1 is SEHNR and CDR2 FQNEAQ (reference sequence). Trimming cost V 4 bases and J 5 bases; bases outside gene matches: 6. The CDR3 spans 15 residues. CDR3 DNA sequence: TGTGCCAGCAGCTCCCGAGCGGGAGAAACCGGGGAGCTGTTTTTT. It is translated as CASSSRAGETGELFF. The full variable domain, completed using reference TRBV7-9 and TRBJ2-2, is DTGVSQNPRHKITKRGQNVTFRCDPISEHNRLYWYRQTLGQGPEFLTYFQNEAQLEKSRLLSDRFSAERPKGSFSTLEIQRTEQGDSAMYLCASSSRAGETGELFFGEGSRLTVL.